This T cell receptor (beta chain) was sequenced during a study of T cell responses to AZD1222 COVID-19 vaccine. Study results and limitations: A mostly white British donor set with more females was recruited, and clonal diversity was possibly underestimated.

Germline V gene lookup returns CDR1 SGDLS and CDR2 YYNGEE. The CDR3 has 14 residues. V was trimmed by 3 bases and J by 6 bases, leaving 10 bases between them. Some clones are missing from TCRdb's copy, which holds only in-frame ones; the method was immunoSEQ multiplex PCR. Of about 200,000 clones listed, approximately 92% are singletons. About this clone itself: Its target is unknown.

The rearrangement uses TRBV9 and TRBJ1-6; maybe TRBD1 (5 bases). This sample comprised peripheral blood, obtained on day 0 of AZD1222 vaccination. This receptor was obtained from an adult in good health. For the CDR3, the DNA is TGTGCCAGCAGCGGAGGGACGGTTAATTCACCCCTCCACTTT. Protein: CASSGGTVNSPLHF.